This TCR beta chain is from a study of control samples from healthy donors and cancer patients. The CDR3 loop spans 15 amino acids. Method: immunoSEQ multiplex PCR; TCRdb's copy keeps in-frame clones and lacks some. Of about 96,000 clones in the sample, just over 90% are singletons; the top ten hold approximately 7.9%. The clonotype originates from a man between 18 and 29 years old in good health. The genes are TRBV21-1 and TRBJ1-2; the table names TRBD1, a call not compared with the DNA. TRBV21-1 is annotated as a pseudogene. Source material: blood. The CDR3 reads CASTYFLRGQGEATF. In DNA, the CDR3 is TGTGCCAGCACCTACTTCCTTCGGGGACAGGGTGAGGCCACCTTC.